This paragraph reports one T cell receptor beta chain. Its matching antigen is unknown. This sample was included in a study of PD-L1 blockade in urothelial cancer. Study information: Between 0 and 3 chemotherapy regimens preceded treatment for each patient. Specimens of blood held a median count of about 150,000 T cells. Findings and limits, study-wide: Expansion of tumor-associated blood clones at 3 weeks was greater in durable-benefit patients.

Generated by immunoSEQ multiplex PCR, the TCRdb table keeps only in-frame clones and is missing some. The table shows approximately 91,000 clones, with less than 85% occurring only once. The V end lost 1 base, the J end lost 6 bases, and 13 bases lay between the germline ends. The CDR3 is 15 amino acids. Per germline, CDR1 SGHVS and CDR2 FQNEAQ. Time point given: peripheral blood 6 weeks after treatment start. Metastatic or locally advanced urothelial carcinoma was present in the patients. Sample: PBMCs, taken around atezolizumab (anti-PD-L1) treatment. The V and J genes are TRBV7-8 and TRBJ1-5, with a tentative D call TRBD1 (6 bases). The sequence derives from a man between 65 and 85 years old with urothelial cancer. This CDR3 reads CASSLGGGAGQPQHF. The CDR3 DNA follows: TGTGCCAGCAGCTTAGGTGGGGGGGCGGGTCAGCCCCAGCATTTT.